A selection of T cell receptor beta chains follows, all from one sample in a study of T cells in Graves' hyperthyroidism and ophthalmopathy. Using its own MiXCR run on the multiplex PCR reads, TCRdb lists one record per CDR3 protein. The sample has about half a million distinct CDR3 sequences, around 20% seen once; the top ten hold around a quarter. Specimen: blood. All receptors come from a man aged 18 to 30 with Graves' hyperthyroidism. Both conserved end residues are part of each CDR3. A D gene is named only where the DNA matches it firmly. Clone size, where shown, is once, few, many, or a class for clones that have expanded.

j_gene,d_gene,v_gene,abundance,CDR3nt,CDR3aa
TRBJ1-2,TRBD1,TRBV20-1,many,TGCAGTGCTAGACCTCAGGGGGTACTGGGCTATGGCTACACCTTC,CSARPQGVLGYGYTF
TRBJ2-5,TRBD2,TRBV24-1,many,TGTGCCACCAGTGATGCAAGGCGGGGGGCCGGAGAGACCCAGTACTTC,CATSDARRGAGETQYF
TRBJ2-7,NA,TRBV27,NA,TGTGCCAGCAGTTTACCTGCAACCTACGATCAGTACTTC,CASSLPATYDQYF
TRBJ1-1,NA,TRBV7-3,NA,TGTGCCAGCAGCCTCACAGACAGTTCCCATGAAGCTTTCTTT,CASSLTDSSHEAFF
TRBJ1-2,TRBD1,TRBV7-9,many,TGTGCCAGCAGCTTAGTGACAGGGGGGCACTATGGCTACACCTTC,CASSLVTGGHYGYTF
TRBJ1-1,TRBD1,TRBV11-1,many,TGTGCCAGCAGCTTAGGAGGGGCAGGGGGGGGGACTGAAGCTTTCTTT,CASSLGGAGGGTEAFF
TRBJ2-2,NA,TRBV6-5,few,TGTGCCAGCAGTTACTCCATACCGGACGCGAACACCGGGGAGCTGTTTTTT,CASSYSIPDANTGELFF
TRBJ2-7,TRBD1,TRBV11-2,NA,TGTGCCAGCAGCTTAGAGTCACGACAGGGGGGCTTCTCCTACGAGCAGTACTTC,CASSLESRQGGFSYEQYF
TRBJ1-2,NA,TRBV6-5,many,TGTGCCAGCAGTTACTCGTTCGGGGAGTATGGCTACACCTTC,CASSYSFGEYGYTF
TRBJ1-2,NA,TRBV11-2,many,TGTGCCAGCAGCTTGAGGGGAACGGGTGGCTACACCTTC,CASSLRGTGGYTF
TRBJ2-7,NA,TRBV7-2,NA,TGTGCCAGCAGCGAGATTGCAGCCTACGAGCAGTACTTC,CASSEIAAYEQYF
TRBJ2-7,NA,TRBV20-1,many,TGCAGTGCTAGAGAACAGGGTCGAGCGAACTACGAGCAGTACTTC,CSAREQGRANYEQYF
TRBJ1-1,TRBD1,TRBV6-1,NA,TGTGCCAGCAGTATAGCCGGGACAGGTGCCTATGAAGCTTTCTTT,CASSIAGTGAYEAFF
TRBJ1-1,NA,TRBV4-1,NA,TGCGCCAGCAGCCAAGCAATTAACGTGAACACTGAAGCTTTCTTT,CASSQAINVNTEAFF
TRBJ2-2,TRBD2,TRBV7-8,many,TGTGCCAGCAGCTTAGCGTATAGCGGGGGGAGATCCGGGGAGCTGTTTTTT,CASSLAYSGGRSGELFF
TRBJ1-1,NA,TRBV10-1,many,TGCGCCAGCAGTGGTCAAGGGGTGACTGAAGCTTTCTTT,CASSGQGVTEAFF
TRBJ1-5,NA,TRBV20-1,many,TGCAGTGCTGGTGGAGAATCGAGCAATCAGCCCCAGCATTTT,CSAGGESSNQPQHF
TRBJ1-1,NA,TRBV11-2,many,TGTGCCTTGGGTACTGAAGCTTTCTTT,CALGTEAFF
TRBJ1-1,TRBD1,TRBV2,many,TGTGCCAGCAGCTCTCCATTGTGGACAGGGGCTGCGTTCACTGAAGCTTTCTTT,CASSSPLWTGAAFTEAFF
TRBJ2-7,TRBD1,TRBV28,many,TGTGCCAGCAGTAACCCCAGGACACGACAGGGATGGACCTACGAGCAGTACTTC,CASSNPRTRQGWTYEQYF
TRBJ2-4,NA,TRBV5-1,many,TGCGCCAGCAGCTTCGGAGGGAGTACAAACATTCAGTACTTC,CASSFGGSTNIQYF
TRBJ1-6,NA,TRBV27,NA,TGTGCCAGCAGTATATTGGGGGGCACTTCACCCCTCCACTTT,CASSILGGTSPLHF
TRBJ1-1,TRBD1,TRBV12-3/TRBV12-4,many,TGTGCCAGCAGTTTGTTCGACAGGGGGAACACTGAAGCTTTCTTT,CASSLFDRGNTEAFF